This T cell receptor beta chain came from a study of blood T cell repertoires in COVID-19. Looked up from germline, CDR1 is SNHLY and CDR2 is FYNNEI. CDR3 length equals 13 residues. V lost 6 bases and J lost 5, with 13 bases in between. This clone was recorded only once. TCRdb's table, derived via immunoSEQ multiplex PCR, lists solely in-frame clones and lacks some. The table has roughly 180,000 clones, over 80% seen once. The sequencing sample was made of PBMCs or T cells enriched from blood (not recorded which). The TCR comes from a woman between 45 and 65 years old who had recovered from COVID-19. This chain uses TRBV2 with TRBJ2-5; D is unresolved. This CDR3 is CASSGEDWETQYF. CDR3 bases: TGTGCCAGCAGCGGAGAGGATTGGGAGACCCAGTACTTC.